Each of the 11 T cell receptor beta chains below was sequenced from the same sample in a study of T-cell memory formation after mild COVID-19. A single record per CDR3 protein comes from TCRdb applying MiXCR to the 5' RACE reads. The table lists hundreds of thousands of distinct CDR3 sequences, about 20% of them singletons. The sample comprised PBMCs or a T cell subset sorted from them (not recorded which). These receptor sequences come from a man aged 18 to 30 who had mild COVID-19 (a few samples of this study predate the infection). Cell type and time point are not known.

This clonotype has only a few counts. The gene calls are TRBV6-5 and TRBJ1-1; unclear D gene. V lost 2 bases, J lost 1 base, and 8 bases lay in between. There are 14 residues in the CDR3. Germline CDR1 is MNHEY and CDR2 is SVGAGI. The CDR3 DNA reads as TGTGCCAGCAGTTACGTACGGCAGAACACTGAAGCTTTCTTT. This gives the protein CASSYVRQNTEAFF.

This clonotype was seen a few times. V gene TRBV20-1 combines with J gene TRBJ1-5, with a tentative D call TRBD1 (5 bases). The germline V and J ends were trimmed by 6 bases and 2 bases, with 14 bases remaining between them. Germline V gives CDR1 DFQATT, CDR2 SNEGSKA (reference sequence). This CDR3 has 14 residues. The DNA of the CDR3 is TGCAGTGCCCGGCGCGGGGCTGGCAATCAGCCCCAGCATTTT. As protein: CSARRGAGNQPQHF.

V is TRBV3-1 and J is TRBJ1-2; perhaps TRBD1 as D (5 bases). The CDR3 is 13 amino acids. The V and J ends lost 4 bases and 8 bases respectively, with 14 bases between them. Germline V gene data show CDR1 as LGHDT and CDR2 as YNNKEL (reference sequence). The CDR3 region is CASSPLRGEGYTF. The CDR3 region has the DNA TGTGCCAGCAGCCCCCTTCGGGGGGAGGGCTACACCTTC.

This clonotype occurred a few times. V and J are TRBV12-3 or TRBV12-4 and TRBJ1-3; D is possibly TRBD1 (5 bases). V gave up 7 bases and J gave up 2 bases, with 9 bases separating them. The CDR3 is 13 residues long. The CDR3 DNA is TGTGCCAGCACCTGGACAACTGGAAACACCATATATTTT. Amino acid sequence: CASTWTTGNTIYF.

The genes are TRBV6-6 and TRBJ2-5; 7 bases agree with TRBD1. The CDR3 spans 15 residues. Germline values: CDR1 MNHNY, CDR2 SVGAGI (reference sequence). The V segment lost 1 base and the J segment 2 bases; nucleotides outside the gene matches: 4. CDR3 region: CASSYLTGVQETQYF. The CDR3 region has the DNA TGTGCCAGCAGTTACTTAACAGGGGTACAAGAGACCCAGTACTTC.

The rearrangement joins TRBV12-3 or TRBV12-4 to TRBJ2-4, with TRBD2 matching over 8 bases. The length of the CDR3 is 16 residues. The junction had 8 bases not matched to a gene; V was cut back by 4 bases and J by 3 bases. This CDR3 is CASSSAPGGVKNIQYF. The CDR3 nucleotides read TGTGCCAGCAGTTCGGCCCCCGGGGGGGTCAAAAACATTCAGTACTTC.

With respect to this clonotype: One junction end disagrees with the germline gene, perhaps due to a read error. CDR3 amino acids: CSATGGYDQPQHF. The CDR3 nucleotides read TGCAGCGCCACAGGGGGGTATGACCAGCCACAGCATTTT. The chain links TRBV29-1 to TRBJ1-5; TRBD1 matches at 8 bases. CDR1 and CDR2 from the germline V gene are SQVTM and ANQGSEA. The CDR3 has 13 amino acids.

Only a few counts were recorded for this clonotype. The rearrangement joins TRBV4-1 to TRBJ1-1; 8 bases align to TRBD1. The CDR3 covers 16 residues. CDR1 is MGHRA and CDR2 is YSYEKL in the germline V gene. J gave up 1 base and V 4 bases, and 8 bases lay outside the gene matches. CDR3 region: CASSLGPGTGNTEAFF. CDR3 sequence (DNA): TGCGCCAGCAGCCTCGGTCCCGGGACAGGGAACACTGAAGCTTTCTTT.

This clonotype was counted only a few times. The rearrangement uses TRBV3-1 and TRBJ1-6; D might be TRBD1 (6 bases). Trimming removed 6 bases from V and 10 bases from J, with 13 bases in between. Germline V gene lookup returns CDR1 LGHDT and CDR2 YNNKEL (reference sequence). The length of the CDR3 is 13 residues. The CDR3 DNA is TGTGCCAGCAGGGGACAAACCCGGTCACCCCTCCACTTT. It yields the protein CASRGQTRSPLHF. The whole variable domain, remainder taken from reference TRBV3-1 and TRBJ1-6, is DTAVSQTPKYLVTQMGNDKSIKCEQNLGHDTMYWYKQDSKKFLKIMFSYNNKELIINETVPNRFSPKSPDKAHLNLHINSLELGDSAVYFCASRGQTRSPLHFGNGTRLTVT.

This chain joins TRBV7-3 and TRBJ2-1; 10 nucleotides match TRBD1. The CDR3 contains 14 residues. V trimming: 8 bases; J trimming: 6 bases; junction bases outside the gene matches: 7. Germline V CDR1 and CDR2: SGHTA, FQGTGA. The CDR3 DNA sequence: TGTGCCAGCCCCAGACAGGGGGCTTTCAATGAGCAGTTCTTC. It translates to CASPRQGAFNEQFF. Full variable domain (remainder filled in from reference TRBV7-3 and TRBJ2-1): GAGVSQTPSNKVTEKGKYVELRCDPISGHTALYWYRQSLGQGPEFLIYFQGTGAADDSGLPNDRFFAVRPEGSVSTLKIQRTERGDSAVYLCASPRQGAFNEQFFGPGTRLTVL.

Points on this clonotype: An end of the junction differs from the germline gene, which may be a read error. The chain employs TRBV2 and TRBJ1-3, with D tentatively TRBD1 (6 bases). The CDR3 covers 15 residues. Germline V gives CDR1 SNHLY, CDR2 FYNNEI. The CDR3 loop is CASREGGVGGNTIYF. The DNA of the CDR3 is TGTGCCAGCAGGGAAGGGGGTGTAGGTGGAAACACCATATATTTT.